This T cell receptor (beta chain) was profiled in a study of shared clonotypes between healthy human individuals. Participating donors were healthy, HIV-negative adults free of recent acute infections or vaccinations. Caucasian adults living in Nashville, Tennessee, provided all samples. V shed 2 bases and J shed 5 bases, with 15 bases lying between them. Germline V gives CDR1 MGHDK, CDR2 SYGVNS. The CDR3 has 16 residues. With respect to this clone: The antigen remains unidentified.

General observations from the study: At large depth, rarefaction still showed sorted-subset sequencing to be incomplete. Donor clonotype sharing was expected to depend on sequencing depth.

Assay used: immunoSEQ multiplex PCR; TCRdb lists only in-frame clones, some missing. The profile shows about 1.5 million clones, about 98% of them singletons. This receptor was identified in a man under 40 in good health. Material for sequencing was naive CD4+ T cells sorted from blood. This sample's subset: CD45RA+ positively selected. The chain links TRBV25-1 to TRBJ2-2; D might be TRBD2 (5 bases). CDR3 residues: CASSEIGTRGTGELFF. The CDR3 DNA reads as TGTGCCAGCAGTGAAATCGGCACCCGAGGGACCGGGGAGCTGTTTTTT.